This TCR beta chain was sequenced during a study of T cells in localized non-small cell lung cancer. Study-wide results and limits: Uninvolved nearby lung showed the greatest T cell clonality, exceeding that found in tumor. With higher T cell density in blood came longer overall survival. A median approximately 61 of the top 100 tumor clones appeared in adjacent lung. Heterogeneity stays possible, as sequencing covered only one tumor region.

TCRdb keeps only in-frame clones here, not all; method: immunoSEQ multiplex PCR. The sample yields roughly 61,000 clones, about four fifths seen once. With 10 bases removed from V and 0 bases from J, the gap between germline ends came to 15 bases. CDR3 length: 14 residues. Germline values: CDR1 MNHNS, CDR2 SASEGT. A note on this clone: What it binds is unknown.

The receptor was derived from a man aged 40 to 69 with stage II lung adenocarcinoma. This specimen was PBMCs, taken before any cancer treatment. The chain links TRBV6-1 to TRBJ1-1, with no clear D. The chain's CDR3 is CATHRIGLNTEAFF. In DNA form, the CDR3 reads TGTGCCACTCATCGGATCGGGTTGAACACTGAAGCTTTCTTT.